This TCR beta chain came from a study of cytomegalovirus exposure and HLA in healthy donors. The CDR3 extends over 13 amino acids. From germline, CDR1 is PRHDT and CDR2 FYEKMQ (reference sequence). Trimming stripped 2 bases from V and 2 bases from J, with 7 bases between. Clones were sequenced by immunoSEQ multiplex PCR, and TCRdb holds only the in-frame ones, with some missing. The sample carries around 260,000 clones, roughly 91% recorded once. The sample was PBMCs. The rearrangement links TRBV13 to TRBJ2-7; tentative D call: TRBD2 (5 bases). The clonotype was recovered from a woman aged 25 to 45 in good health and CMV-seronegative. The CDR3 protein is CASSLHGAYEQYF. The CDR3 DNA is TGTGCCAGCAGCTTACACGGGGCCTACGAGCAGTACTTC.